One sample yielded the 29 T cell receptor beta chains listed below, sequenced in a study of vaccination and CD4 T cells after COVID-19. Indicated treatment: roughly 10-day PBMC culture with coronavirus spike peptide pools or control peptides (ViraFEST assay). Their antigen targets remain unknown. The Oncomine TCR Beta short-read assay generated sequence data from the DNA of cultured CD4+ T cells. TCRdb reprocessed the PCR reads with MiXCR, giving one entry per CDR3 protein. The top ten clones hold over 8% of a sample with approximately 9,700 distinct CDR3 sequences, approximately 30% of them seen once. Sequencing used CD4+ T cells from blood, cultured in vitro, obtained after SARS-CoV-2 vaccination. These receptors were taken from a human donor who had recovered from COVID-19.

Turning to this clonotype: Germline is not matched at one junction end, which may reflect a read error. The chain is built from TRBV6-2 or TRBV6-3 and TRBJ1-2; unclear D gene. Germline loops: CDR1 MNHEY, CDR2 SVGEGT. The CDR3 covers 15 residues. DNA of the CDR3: TGTCCCAGCAGTTACCTCGGAAGGTCAAACTATGGCTACACCTTC. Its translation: CPSSYLGRSNYGYTF.

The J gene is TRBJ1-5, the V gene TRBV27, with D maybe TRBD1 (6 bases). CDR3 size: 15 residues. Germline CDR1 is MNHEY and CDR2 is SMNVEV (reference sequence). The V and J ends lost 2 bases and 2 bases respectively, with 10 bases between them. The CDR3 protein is CASSLAGVGNQPQHF. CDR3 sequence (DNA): TGTGCCAGCAGTTTAGCAGGGGTGGGCAATCAGCCCCAGCATTTT.

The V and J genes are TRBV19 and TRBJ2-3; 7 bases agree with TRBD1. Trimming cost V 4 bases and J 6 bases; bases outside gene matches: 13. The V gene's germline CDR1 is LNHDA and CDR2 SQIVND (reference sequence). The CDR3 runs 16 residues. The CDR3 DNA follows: TGTGCCAGTAGTAGCCCCAGGACAGGCGTAAGGGATACGCAGTATTTT. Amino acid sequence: CASSSPRTGVRDTQYF.

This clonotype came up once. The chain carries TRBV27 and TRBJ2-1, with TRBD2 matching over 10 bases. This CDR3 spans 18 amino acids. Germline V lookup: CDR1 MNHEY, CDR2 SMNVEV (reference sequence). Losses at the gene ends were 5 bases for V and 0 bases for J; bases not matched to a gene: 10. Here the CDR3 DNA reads TGTGCCAGCAGTACTTCTAGCGGGAGTGTCGGCTCCTACAATGAGCAGTTCTTC. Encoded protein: CASSTSSGSVGSYNEQFF.

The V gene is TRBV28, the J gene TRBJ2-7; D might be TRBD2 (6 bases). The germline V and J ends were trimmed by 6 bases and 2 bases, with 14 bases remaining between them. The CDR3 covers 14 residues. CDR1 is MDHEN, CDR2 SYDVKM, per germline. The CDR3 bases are TGTGCCAGCAGCCCCGGGACGGGAGCCTACGAGCAGTACTTC. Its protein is CASSPGTGAYEQYF. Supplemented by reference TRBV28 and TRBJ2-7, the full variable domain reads DVKVTQSSRYLVKRTGEKVFLECVQDMDHENMFWYRQDPGLGLRLIYFSYDVKMKEKGDIPEGYSVSREKKERFSLILESASTNQTSMYLCASSPGTGAYEQYFGPGTRLTVT.

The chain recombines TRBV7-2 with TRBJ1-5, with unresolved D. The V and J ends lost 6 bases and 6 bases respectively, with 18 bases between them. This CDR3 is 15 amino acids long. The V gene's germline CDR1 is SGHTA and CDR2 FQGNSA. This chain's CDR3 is CASSLNPGEGQPQHF. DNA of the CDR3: TGTGCCAGCAGTCTAAACCCTGGAGAGGGTCAGCCCCAGCATTTT.

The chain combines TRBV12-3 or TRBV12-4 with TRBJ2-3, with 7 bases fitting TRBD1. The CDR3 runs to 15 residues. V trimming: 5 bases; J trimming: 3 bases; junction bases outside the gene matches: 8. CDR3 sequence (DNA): TGTGCCAGCAGTACCGGACAGGCAGGGACAGATACGCAGTATTTT. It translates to CASSTGQAGTDTQYF.

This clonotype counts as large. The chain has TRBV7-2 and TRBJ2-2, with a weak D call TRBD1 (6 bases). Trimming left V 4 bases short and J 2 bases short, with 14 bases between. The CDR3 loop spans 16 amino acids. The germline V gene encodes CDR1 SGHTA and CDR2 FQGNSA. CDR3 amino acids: CASSSQWGLNTGELFF. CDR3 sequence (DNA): TGTGCCAGCAGCTCCCAATGGGGGCTTAACACCGGGGAGCTGTTTTTT. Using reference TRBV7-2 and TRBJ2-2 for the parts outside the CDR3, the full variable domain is GAGVSQSPSNKVTEKGKDVELRCDPISGHTALYWYRQSLGQGLEFLIYFQGNSAPDKSGLPSDRFSAERTGGSVSTLTIQRTQQEDSAVYLCASSSQWGLNTGELFFGEGSRLTVL.

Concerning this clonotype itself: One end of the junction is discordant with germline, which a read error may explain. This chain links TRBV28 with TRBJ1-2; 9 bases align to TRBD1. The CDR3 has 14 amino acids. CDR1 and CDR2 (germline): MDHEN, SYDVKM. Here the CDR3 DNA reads TGTGCCGGCAGACGGACCGGACAGGGGATAGGCTACACCTTC. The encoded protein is CAGRRTGQGIGYTF.

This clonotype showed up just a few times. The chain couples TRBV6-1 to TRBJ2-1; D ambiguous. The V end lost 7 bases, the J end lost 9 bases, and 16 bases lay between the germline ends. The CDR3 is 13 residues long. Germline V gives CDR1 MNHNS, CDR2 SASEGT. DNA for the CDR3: TGTGCCAGCACCGGTCGCGATCCGGGTGAGCAGTTCTTC. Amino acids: CASTGRDPGEQFF.

The CDR3 DNA is TGTGCCAGCTCACCGAAACAGGGGTTTTCGTTCGTTGAGACCCAGTACTTC. It is translated as CASSPKQGFSFVETQYF. The rearrangement joins TRBV18 to TRBJ2-5, with 7 bases identical to TRBD1. Germline CDR1 is KGHSH and CDR2 is LQKENI. This CDR3 contains 17 residues. Trimming at V came to 3 bases and at J to 5 bases, leaving 15 bases not matched to a gene.

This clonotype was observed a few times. The CDR3 sequence is CASSQAGLAEAFF. CDR3 DNA sequence: TGTGCCAGCAGCCAAGCAGGCTTGGCTGAAGCTTTCTTT. The V gene is TRBV6-1, the J gene TRBJ1-1, with unresolved D. Germline V gene data show CDR1 as MNHNS and CDR2 as SASEGT. The length of the CDR3 is 13 residues. V lost 6 bases to trimming and J lost 6 bases, with 14 bases between them.

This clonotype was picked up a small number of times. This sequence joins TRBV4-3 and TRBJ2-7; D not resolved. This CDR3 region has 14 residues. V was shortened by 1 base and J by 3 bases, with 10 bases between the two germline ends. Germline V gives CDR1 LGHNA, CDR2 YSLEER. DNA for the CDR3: TGCGCCAGCAGCCAAGGAACAGAAAACTACGAGCAGTACTTC. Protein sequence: CASSQGTENYEQYF.

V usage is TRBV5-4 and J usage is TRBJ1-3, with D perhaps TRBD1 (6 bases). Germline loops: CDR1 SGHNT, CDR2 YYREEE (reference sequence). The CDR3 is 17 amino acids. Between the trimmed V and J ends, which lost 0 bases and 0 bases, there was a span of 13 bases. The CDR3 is CASSLVAGGASGNTIYF. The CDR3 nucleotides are TGTGCCAGCAGCTTGGTGGCCGGGGGGGCCTCTGGAAACACCATATATTTT.

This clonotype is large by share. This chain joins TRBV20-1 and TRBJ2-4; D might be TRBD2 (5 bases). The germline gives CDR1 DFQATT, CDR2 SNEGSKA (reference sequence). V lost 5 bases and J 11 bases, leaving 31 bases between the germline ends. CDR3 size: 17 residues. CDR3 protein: CSAFVRMGGPDGRVQYF. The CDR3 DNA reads TGCAGTGCTTTCGTTCGAATGGGCGGGCCTGACGGAAGGGTTCAGTACTTC.

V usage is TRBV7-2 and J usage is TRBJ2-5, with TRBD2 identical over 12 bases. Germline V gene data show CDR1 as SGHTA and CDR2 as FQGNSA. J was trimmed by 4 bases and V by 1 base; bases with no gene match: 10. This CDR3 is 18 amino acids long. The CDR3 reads CASSLGGLAGSRGETQYF. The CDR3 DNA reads TGTGCCAGCAGCTTAGGTGGACTAGCGGGATCACGGGGAGAGACCCAGTACTTC.

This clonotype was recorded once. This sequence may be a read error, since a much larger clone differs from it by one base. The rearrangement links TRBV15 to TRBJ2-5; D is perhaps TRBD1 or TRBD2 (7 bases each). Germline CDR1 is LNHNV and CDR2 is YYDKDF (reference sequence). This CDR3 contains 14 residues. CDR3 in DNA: TGTACCACAGCAGGGGGAGGGCCCAGGGAGACCCAGTACTTC. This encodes CTTAGGGPRETQYF.

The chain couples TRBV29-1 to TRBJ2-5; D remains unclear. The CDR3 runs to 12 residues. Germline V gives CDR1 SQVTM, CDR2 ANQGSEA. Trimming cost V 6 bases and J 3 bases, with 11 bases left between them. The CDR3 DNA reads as TGCAGCGTGGTGGCGAGCAAAGAGACCCAGTACTTC. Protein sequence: CSVVASKETQYF.

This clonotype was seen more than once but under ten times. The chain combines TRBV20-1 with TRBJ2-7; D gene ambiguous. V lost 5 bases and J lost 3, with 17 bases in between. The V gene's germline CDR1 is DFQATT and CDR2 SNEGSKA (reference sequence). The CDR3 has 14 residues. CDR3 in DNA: TGCAGTGCTCGTCCACCCAACGGCGGCTACGAGCAGTACTTC. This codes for CSARPPNGGYEQYF.

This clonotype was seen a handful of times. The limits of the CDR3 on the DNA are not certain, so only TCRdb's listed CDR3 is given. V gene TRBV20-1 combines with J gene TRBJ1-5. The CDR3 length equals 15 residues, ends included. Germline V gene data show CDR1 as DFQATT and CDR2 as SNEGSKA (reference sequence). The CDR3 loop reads CSASTSGSLNQPQHF.

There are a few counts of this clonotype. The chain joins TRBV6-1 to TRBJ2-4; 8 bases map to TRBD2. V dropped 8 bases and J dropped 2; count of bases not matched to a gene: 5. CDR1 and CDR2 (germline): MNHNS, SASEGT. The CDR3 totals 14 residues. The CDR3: CASHSGRTKNIQYF. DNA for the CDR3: TGTGCCAGCCACAGCGGGAGAACCAAAAACATTCAGTACTTC.

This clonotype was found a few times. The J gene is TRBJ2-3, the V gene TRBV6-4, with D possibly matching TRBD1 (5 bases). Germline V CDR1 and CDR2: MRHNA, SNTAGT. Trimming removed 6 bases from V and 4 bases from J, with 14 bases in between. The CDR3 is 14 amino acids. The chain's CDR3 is CASRVQGSADTQYF. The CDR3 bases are TGTGCCAGCAGGGTGCAGGGCAGTGCAGATACGCAGTATTTT.

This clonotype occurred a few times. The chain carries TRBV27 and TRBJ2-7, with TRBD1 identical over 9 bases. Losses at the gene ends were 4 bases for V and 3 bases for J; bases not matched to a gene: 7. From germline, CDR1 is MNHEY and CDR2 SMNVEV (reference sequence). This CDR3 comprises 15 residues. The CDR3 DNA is TGTGCCAGCAGTTCCGGGACAGGGTCATTCTACGAGCAGTACTTC. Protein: CASSSGTGSFYEQYF.

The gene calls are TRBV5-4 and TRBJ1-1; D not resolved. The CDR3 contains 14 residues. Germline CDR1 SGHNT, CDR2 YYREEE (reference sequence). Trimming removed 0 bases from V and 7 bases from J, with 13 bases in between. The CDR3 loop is CASSLERAAGEAFF. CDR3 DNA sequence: TGTGCCAGCAGCTTGGAGAGGGCAGCGGGTGAAGCTTTCTTT.

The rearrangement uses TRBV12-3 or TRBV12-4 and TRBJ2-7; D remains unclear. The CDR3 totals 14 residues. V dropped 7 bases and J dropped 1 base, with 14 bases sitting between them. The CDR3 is CASTPRSSSYEQYF. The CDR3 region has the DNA TGTGCCAGCACCCCCCGGTCCTCATCCTACGAGCAGTACTTC.

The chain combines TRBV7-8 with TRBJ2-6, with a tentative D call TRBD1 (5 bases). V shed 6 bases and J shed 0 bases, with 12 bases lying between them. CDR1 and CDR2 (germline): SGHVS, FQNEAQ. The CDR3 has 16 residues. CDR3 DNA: TGTGCCAGCAGAGTCGACAGAAACTCTGGGGCCAACGTCCTGACTTTC. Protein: CASRVDRNSGANVLTF.

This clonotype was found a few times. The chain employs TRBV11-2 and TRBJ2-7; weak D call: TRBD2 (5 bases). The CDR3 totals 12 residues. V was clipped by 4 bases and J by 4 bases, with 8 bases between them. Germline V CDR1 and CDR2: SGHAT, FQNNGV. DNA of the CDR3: TGTGCCAGCAGCTACAGCGGATACGAGCAGTACTTC. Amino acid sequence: CASSYSGYEQYF.

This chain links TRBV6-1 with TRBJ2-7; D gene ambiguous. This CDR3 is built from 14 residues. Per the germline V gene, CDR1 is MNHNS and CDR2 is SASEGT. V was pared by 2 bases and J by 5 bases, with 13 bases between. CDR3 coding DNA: TGTGCCAGCAGTGAAAGTTCGGGTGCGGACGAGCAGTACTTC. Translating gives CASSESSGADEQYF.

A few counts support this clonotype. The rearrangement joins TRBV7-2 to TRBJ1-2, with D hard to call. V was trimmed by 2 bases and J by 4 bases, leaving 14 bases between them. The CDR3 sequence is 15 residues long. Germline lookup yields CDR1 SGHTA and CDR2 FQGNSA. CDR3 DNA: TGTGCCAGCAGCTTACAAATAGCGGGAGGCTATGGCTACACCTTC. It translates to CASSLQIAGGYGYTF.